This T cell receptor beta chain was retrieved from a study of blood T cell repertoires in COVID-19. V shed 4 bases and J 0 bases; nucleotides not matched to a gene: 6. The CDR3 has 16 residues. The germline gives CDR1 MDHEN, CDR2 SYDVKM. Assay: immunoSEQ multiplex PCR; the TCRdb copy retains only in-frame clones and omits some. The sample has roughly 100,000 clones, 70% to 90% seen once. What was sequenced was peripheral blood. This rearrangement joins TRBV28 to TRBJ1-5; 7 bases are a match to TRBD1. The clonotype comes from a human donor in a cohort sampled during active COVID-19. The CDR3 reads CASSSRGYVSNQPQHF. In DNA form, the CDR3 reads TGTGCCAGCAGTTCCAGGGGGTACGTTAGCAATCAGCCCCAGCATTTT.